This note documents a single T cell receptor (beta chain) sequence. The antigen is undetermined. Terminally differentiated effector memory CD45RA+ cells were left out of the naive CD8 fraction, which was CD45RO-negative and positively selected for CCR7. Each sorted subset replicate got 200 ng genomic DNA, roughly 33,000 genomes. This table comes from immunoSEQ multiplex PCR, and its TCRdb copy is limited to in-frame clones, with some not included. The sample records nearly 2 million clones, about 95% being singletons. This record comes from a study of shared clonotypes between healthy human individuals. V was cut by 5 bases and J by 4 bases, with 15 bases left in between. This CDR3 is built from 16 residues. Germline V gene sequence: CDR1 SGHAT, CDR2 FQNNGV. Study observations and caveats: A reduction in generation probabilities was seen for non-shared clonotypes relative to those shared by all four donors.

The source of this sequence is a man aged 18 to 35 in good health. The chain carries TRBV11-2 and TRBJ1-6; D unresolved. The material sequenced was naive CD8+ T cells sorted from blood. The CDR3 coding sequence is TGTGCCAGCAGCCCCCCATGGACGGAATATAATTCACCCCTCCACTTT. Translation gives CASSPPWTEYNSPLHF. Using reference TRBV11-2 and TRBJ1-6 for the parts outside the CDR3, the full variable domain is EAGVAQSPRYKIIEKRQSVAFWCNPISGHATLYWYQQILGQGPKLLIQFQNNGVVDDSQLPKDRFSAERLKGVDSTLKIQPAKLEDSAVYLCASSPPWTEYNSPLHFGNGTRLTVT.